The 23 T cell receptor beta chains reported below all come from one sample, sequenced in a study of T cell clusters in autoimmune cytopenias. Each sample's input was 200 to 250 ng genomic DNA, 38,000 or so genome equivalents. One tube held mixed TRB-A and TRB-B primer pools for touch-down PCR. TCRdb reprocessed the multiplex PCR reads and stores each CDR3 protein as one record, lacking DNA. The sample holds 7,800 or so distinct CDR3 sequences. The sequencing input was peripheral blood. Source of these receptors: a human donor with an autoimmune cytopenia or autoimmune hepatitis (not recorded which).

This clonotype is classed as medium-sized by frequency. The V gene is TRBV11-1, the J gene TRBJ2-3. Per germline, CDR1 SGHAT and CDR2 FQDESV (reference sequence). This CDR3 has 14 amino acids. The CDR3 sequence is CASSPDTRTDTQYF.

The chain links TRBV6-1 to TRBJ2-7; TCRdb lists TRBD2, though no DNA is available to test this call. Germline V gene sequence: CDR1 MNHNS, CDR2 SASEGT. The CDR3 is 14 amino acids. The CDR3 protein is CASRGPSRGHEQYF.

The V and J genes are TRBV29-1 and TRBJ1-1. This CDR3 has 11 amino acids. From germline, CDR1 is SQVTM and CDR2 ANQGSEA. Here the CDR3 reads CSVGDNTEAFF.

The genes are TRBV6-1 and TRBJ1-6. The CDR3 extends over 16 amino acids. Germline values: CDR1 MNHNS, CDR2 SASEGT. The CDR3 loop reads CASKQPGSSYNSPLHF.

V and J are TRBV6-5 and TRBJ1-2; with no DNA, the TCRdb D assignment of TRBD1 cannot be verified. Germline V gives CDR1 MNHEY, CDR2 SVGAGI. The length of the CDR3 is 16 residues. CDR3 loop: CASRRQGRRTNYGYTF.

The chain couples TRBV5-4 to TRBJ1-1; the TCRdb call, TRBD1, lacks DNA for checking. This CDR3 region has 13 residues. The germline V gene has CDR1 SGHNT and CDR2 YYREEE (reference sequence). The CDR3 spells CASSLRGTQEAFF.

By frequency, this clonotype registers medium-sized. This CDR3 is CSAAGAEGGSLRHTQYF. V is TRBV29-1 and J is TRBJ2-3; TCRdb selects TRBD1, and the lack of DNA leaves this call unchecked. Per germline, CDR1 SQVTM and CDR2 ANQGSEA. The CDR3 length is 17 residues.

The J gene is TRBJ2-3, the V gene TRBV30. Germline V gene sequence: CDR1 GTSNPN, CDR2 SVGIG (reference sequence). The CDR3 runs to 13 residues. This chain's CDR3 is CAWRDTPRDTQYF.

According to its frequency, this clonotype is medium-sized (0.01 to 0.1%). The gene calls are TRBV6-2 or TRBV6-3 and TRBJ2-2; TCRdb indicates TRBD1, and absent DNA this call remains unverified. The length of the CDR3 is 17 residues. CDR1 MNHEY and CDR2 SVGEGT come from the germline V gene. The CDR3: CASSYYLTGMGTGELFF.

By frequency, this clonotype is medium-sized. The CDR3 region is CASSYSGRGQNSPLHF. V usage is TRBV6-5 and J usage is TRBJ1-6; TCRdb's assignment of TRBD1 cannot be checked, as there is no DNA. This CDR3 is 16 amino acids long. From germline, CDR1 is MNHEY and CDR2 SVGAGI.

The rearrangement uses TRBV5-1 and TRBJ1-6; TCRdb lists TRBD1, though no DNA is available to test this call. The CDR3 covers 15 residues. The germline V gene encodes CDR1 SGHRS and CDR2 YFSETQ. The CDR3 sequence is CASSLSTGDRSPLHF.

The rearrangement links TRBV6-1 to TRBJ1-2. The CDR3 runs to 11 residues. The germline V gene encodes CDR1 MNHNS and CDR2 SASEGT. The CDR3 is CASSEGRQFTF.

The CDR3 loop is CASRAGTGYGHSQSREAFF. This rearrangement joins TRBV6-5 to TRBJ1-1; TCRdb selects TRBD1, and the lack of DNA leaves this call unchecked. The CDR3 totals 19 residues. CDR1 and CDR2 (germline): MNHEY, SVGAGI.

The gene calls are TRBV12-3 or TRBV12-4 and TRBJ2-5; TCRdb's D call of TRBD1 is untestable without DNA. The length of the CDR3 is 14 residues. The CDR3 protein is CASSLTGGGETQYF.

J is TRBJ1-5 and V is TRBV12-3 or TRBV12-4; TCRdb proposes TRBD1, but this gene call is untestable without DNA. There are 15 residues in the CDR3. This CDR3 is CASSPGTGNNQPQHF.

This sequence joins TRBV5-1 and TRBJ2-7; TCRdb designates TRBD2, a call that cannot be tested without DNA. Germline V CDR1 and CDR2: SGHRS, YFSETQ. The length of the CDR3 is 13 residues. The CDR3 loop reads CASSLSWEGEQYF.

V and J are TRBV6-5 and TRBJ2-7; TCRdb designates TRBD2, a call that cannot be tested without DNA. The CDR3 runs 15 residues. CDR1 is MNHEY and CDR2 is SVGAGI in the germline V gene. The CDR3 is CASSYGAGGPGEQYF.

The chain uses TRBV20-1 and TRBJ2-2; the D gene TCRdb calls, TRBD2, cannot be checked with no DNA. The CDR3 covers 16 residues. The V gene's germline CDR1 is DFQATT and CDR2 SNEGSKA (reference sequence). The CDR3 region is CSARARLAGNTGELFF.

Judged by frequency, this clonotype is medium-sized (0.01 to 0.1%). This sequence joins TRBV18 and TRBJ2-3. This CDR3 has 13 residues. Germline CDR1 reads KGHSH; CDR2 reads LQKENI. CDR3 residues: CASSPPQADTQYF.

This clonotype is called medium-sized (0.01 to 0.1%) based on its frequency. The rearrangement uses TRBV19 and TRBJ2-1; the D call from TCRdb, TRBD2, cannot be confirmed without DNA. Germline V gene data show CDR1 as LNHDA and CDR2 as SQIVND (reference sequence). The CDR3 runs to 14 residues. The CDR3 sequence: CASTSGGSYNEQFF. Supplemented by reference TRBV19 and TRBJ2-1, the full variable domain reads DGGITQSPKYLFRKEGQNVTLSCEQNLNHDAMYWYRQDPGQGLRLIYYSQIVNDFQKGDIAEGYSVSREKKESFPLTVTSAQKNPTAFYLCASTSGGSYNEQFFGPGTRLTVL.

The chain carries TRBV6-5 and TRBJ1-2. The length of the CDR3 is 13 residues. Germline values: CDR1 MNHEY, CDR2 SVGAGI. CDR3 in amino acids: CASSSPQNYGYTF.

The chain recombines TRBV27 with TRBJ1-4; checking the TCRdb D call of TRBD1 is not possible without DNA. There are 14 residues in the CDR3. Looked up from germline, CDR1 is MNHEY and CDR2 is SMNVEV (reference sequence). CDR3 region: CASSFQGQGEKLFF.

CDR3 residues: CAWGANNSPLHF. V and J are TRBV30 and TRBJ1-6; no DNA is available, so the TRBD1 call from TCRdb remains unchecked. The CDR3 contains 12 residues. Per the germline V gene, CDR1 is GTSNPN and CDR2 is SVGIG (reference sequence).